Listed here are 18 T cell receptor beta chains from one sample, sequenced in a study of tumor and adjacent non-tumor tissue in lung cancer. TCRbeta libraries were built with three rounds of nested PCR, modified from ARM-PCR. One entry per CDR3 protein results from TCRdb running MiXCR on the multiplex PCR reads. The data show 50,000 or so distinct CDR3 sequences, 74% seen once. RNA was extracted from bulk tissue without any cell sorting. Distant lung tissue was collected more than 3 cm away from the tumor edge. The specimen sequenced was distant non-tumor lung tissue. The receptors come from a woman aged 55-69 years with non-small cell lung cancer.

This clonotype was seen only once. The CDR3 does not close with the conserved phenylalanine or tryptophan, likely indicating a read error. The V gene is TRBV28, the J gene TRBJ1-2; no firm D call. The CDR3 covers 13 residues. From germline, CDR1 is MDHEN and CDR2 SYDVKM. CDR3 in DNA: TGTGCCAGCACCCCCCGGGCCTCCTATAGCTACACCATC. Protein: CASTPRASYSYTI.

Concerning this clonotype: Without the conserved terminal phenylalanine or tryptophan, this CDR3 likely stems from a read error. The DNA is omitted, as the CDR3 cannot be located on it reliably, and the CDR3 follows TCRdb's listing. V usage is TRBV6-1 and J usage is TRBJ2-1; TRBD2, as called in the table, went unchecked against the DNA. Germline CDR1 and CDR2: MNHNS and SASEGT. Inclusive of both ends, the CDR3 amounts to 11 amino acids. Here the CDR3 reads CASMAVAGAFL.

As regards this clonotype: A much larger clone lies one base from this, so it may be a read error. DNA for the CDR3: TGCAGTACTTCCGGACAGGGTCACTACACCGGGGAGCTGTTTTTT. It codes for CSTSGQGHYTGELFF. J is TRBJ2-2 and V is TRBV20-1; 8 nucleotides line up with TRBD1. Looked up from germline, CDR1 is DFQATT and CDR2 is SNEGSKA (reference sequence). Unmatched junction bases numbered 11, after V lost 8 bases and J lost 3 bases. The CDR3 extends over 15 amino acids.

The table lists this clonotype with many counts. CDR3: CASSQGIMTAGGYTF. Written as DNA, the CDR3 is TGCGCCAGCAGCCAAGGAATAATGACAGCGGGCGGCTACACCTTC. The rearrangement joins TRBV4-1 to TRBJ1-2; weak D call: TRBD1 (5 bases). CDR1 is MGHRA, CDR2 YSYEKL, per germline. V was shortened by 1 base and J by 8 bases, with 17 bases between the two germline ends. This CDR3 is built from 15 residues.

On this clonotype: A clone one base away is much larger, so this may be a read error. The chain combines TRBV7-8 with TRBJ1-1; D is uncertain. Trimming stripped 5 bases from V and 11 bases from J, with 12 bases between. Germline CDR1 SGHVS, CDR2 FQNEAQ. The CDR3 contains 11 residues. DNA for the CDR3: TGTGCCAGCAGCCTGAAGGGATACGCTTTCTTT. This sequence encodes CASSLKGYAFF. Full variable domain (remainder filled in from reference TRBV7-8 and TRBJ1-1): GAGVSQSPRYKVAKRGQDVALRCDPISGHVSLFWYQQALGQGPEFLTYFQNEAQLDKSGLPSDRFFAERPEGSVSTLKIQRTQQEDSAVYLCASSLKGYAFFGQGTRLTVV.

This clonotype was seen ten or more times. Sequence at one end of the junction differs from germline and may be a read error. V gene TRBV5-1 combines with J gene TRBJ1-4, with D unresolved. The length of the CDR3 is 13 residues. Germline-derived CDR1 and CDR2 are SGHRS and YFSETQ. The CDR3 bases are TGCGCCAGCAGCATACGACTTGACGAAAAACAGTTTTTT. It yields the protein CASSIRLDEKQFF.

At least ten counts were recorded for this clonotype. V usage is TRBV7-9 and J usage is TRBJ2-7; no clear D gene. The CDR3 loop spans 14 amino acids. The V and J ends lost 1 base and 3 bases respectively, with 10 bases between them. Germline CDR1 SEHNR, CDR2 FQNEAQ (reference sequence). The CDR3 nucleotides read TGTGCCAGCAGCTTAGGAGGCGGAGTCTACGAGCAGTACTTC. The encoded protein is CASSLGGGVYEQYF. Full variable domain (remainder filled in from reference TRBV7-9 and TRBJ2-7): DTGVSQNPRHKITKRGQNVTFRCDPISEHNRLYWYRQTLGQGPEFLTYFQNEAQLEKSRLLSDRFSAERPKGSFSTLEIQRTEQGDSAMYLCASSLGGGVYEQYFGPGTRLTVT.

Of note for this clonotype: The junction departs from the called germline gene at one end, perhaps through a read error. The V and J genes are TRBV4-3 and TRBJ1-1; TRBD1 might be the D (5 bases). This CDR3 region has 16 residues. Germline CDR1 LGHNA, CDR2 YSLEER. DNA of the CDR3: TGCGCCAGCAGCCAAGATGGAAGAGGGGAATACACTGAGGCTTTCTTT. This translates into CASSQDGRGEYTEAFF.

A note on this clonotype: Mismatch with germline at one junction end may stem from a read error. The chain carries TRBV4-3 and TRBJ1-1; D may be TRBD1 (6 bases). There are 16 residues in the CDR3. From germline, CDR1 is LGHNA and CDR2 YSLEER. CDR3 residues: CASSQEFYREDTEVFF. In DNA, the CDR3 is TGCGCCAGCAGCCAAGAATTCTACAGGGAGGACACTGAAGTTTTCTTT.

The J gene is TRBJ1-2, the V gene TRBV12-3 or TRBV12-4; a weak D match, TRBD1 (6 bases). This CDR3 region has 13 residues. V lost 3 bases to trimming and J lost 4 bases, with 9 bases between them. In nucleotides, the CDR3 is TGTGCCAGCAGTTTGACAGGAGGCTATGGCTACACCTTC. This translates into CASSLTGGYGYTF.

This chain links TRBV29-1 with TRBJ2-5, with 9 bases matching TRBD1. Germline loops: CDR1 SQVTM, CDR2 ANQGSEA. Losses at the gene ends were 8 bases for V and 6 bases for J; bases not matched to a gene: 7. This CDR3 has 12 residues. This chain's CDR3 is CSFGTGKKTQYF. CDR3 DNA sequence: TGCAGCTTCGGGACAGGGAAAAAGACCCAGTACTTC.

This clonotype was counted between two and nine times. One junction end does not reproduce the germline sequence, and a read error may be involved. The genes are TRBV6-2 or TRBV6-3 and TRBJ2-1; 8 nucleotides agree with TRBD1. Germline V CDR1 and CDR2: MNHEY, SVGEGT. The length of the CDR3 is 15 residues. Here the CDR3 reads CASSYSQGAKNEHFF. CDR3 in DNA: TGTGCCAGCAGTTACAGCCAGGGGGCTAAGAATGAGCACTTCTTC.

In the case of this clonotype: The junction does not match germline at one end; this may be a read error. V is TRBV6-6 and J is TRBJ1-2; maybe TRBD1 (5 bases). Germline V gives CDR1 MNHNY, CDR2 SVGAGI (reference sequence). This CDR3 comprises 13 residues. In DNA form, the CDR3 reads TGTGCCAGCTCCCTGGGGGGAGGAGATGGCTATACCTTC. Translating gives CASSLGGGDGYTF.

A remark on this clonotype: Germline is not matched at one junction end, which may reflect a read error. The rearrangement links TRBV6-1 to TRBJ1-2; unclear D gene. The CDR3 extends over 14 amino acids. Per germline, CDR1 MNHNS and CDR2 SASEGT. The CDR3 DNA sequence: TGTGCCAGCAGTAACATAGGAATTAACTTTGGCTGCACCTTC. Amino acid sequence: CASSNIGINFGCTF.

V gene TRBV5-4 combines with J gene TRBJ2-3, with D possibly matching TRBD1 (5 bases). The end of the DNA aligns better with TRBJ1-5, so the J call may be wrong. The CDR3 length is 17 residues. The germline V gene has CDR1 SGHNT and CDR2 YYREEE (reference sequence). The CDR3 reads CASSVGLAGGGRDTQHF. CDR3 DNA sequence: TGTGCCAGCAGCGTGGGACTAGCTGGGGGAGGTAGAGATACGCAGCATTTT.

As to this clonotype: At one of its ends the junction is not consistent with the germline gene, which may arise from a read error. The rearrangement uses TRBV28 and TRBJ2-7, with D perhaps TRBD1 (5 bases). The germline V gene encodes CDR1 MDHEN and CDR2 SYDVKM. This CDR3 has 12 amino acids. The chain's CDR3 is CANFQGPYKQYF. As DNA, the CDR3 is TGTGCCAATTTCCAGGGTCCCTACAAGCAGTACTTC.

This clonotype has more than one count but fewer than ten. A junction boundary mismatches the germline segment, possibly from a read error. The chain links TRBV29-1 to TRBJ2-2; tentatively, D is TRBD2 (6 bases). Germline CDR1 and CDR2: SQVTM and ANQGSEA. The CDR3 loop spans 13 amino acids. This CDR3 is CNVLEGPGGELYF. Here the CDR3 DNA reads TGCAACGTTCTGGAGGGGCCTGGCGGGGAGCTGTATTTT.

The table lists this clonotype with a few counts. The gene calls are TRBV5-1 and TRBJ2-2; no clear D gene. CDR1 is SGHRS, CDR2 YFSETQ, per germline. The CDR3 spans 13 residues. The V end lost 0 bases, the J end lost 5 bases, and 5 bases lay between the germline ends. The CDR3 sequence is CASSLEWTGELFF. The CDR3, as DNA: TGCGCCAGCAGCTTGGAATGGACCGGGGAGCTGTTTTTT. Supplemented by reference TRBV5-1 and TRBJ2-2, the full variable domain reads KAGVTQTPRYLIKTRGQQVTLSCSPISGHRSVSWYQQTPGQGLQFLFEYFSETQRNKGNFPGRFSGRQFSNSRSEMNVSTLELGDSALYLCASSLEWTGELFFGEGSRLTVL.